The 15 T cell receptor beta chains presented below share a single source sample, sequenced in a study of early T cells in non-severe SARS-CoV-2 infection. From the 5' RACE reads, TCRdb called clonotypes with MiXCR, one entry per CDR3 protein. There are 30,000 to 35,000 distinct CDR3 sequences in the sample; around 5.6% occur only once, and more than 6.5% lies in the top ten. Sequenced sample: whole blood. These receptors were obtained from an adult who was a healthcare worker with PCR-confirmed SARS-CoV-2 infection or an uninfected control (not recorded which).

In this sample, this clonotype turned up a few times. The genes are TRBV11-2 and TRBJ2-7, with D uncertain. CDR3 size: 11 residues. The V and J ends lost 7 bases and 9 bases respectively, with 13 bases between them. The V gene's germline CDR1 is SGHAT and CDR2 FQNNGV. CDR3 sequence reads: CASTEIHSQYF. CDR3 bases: TGTGCCAGCACGGAGATCCACTCGCAGTACTTC. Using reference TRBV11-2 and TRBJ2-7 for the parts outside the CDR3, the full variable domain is EAGVAQSPRYKIIEKRQSVAFWCNPISGHATLYWYQQILGQGPKLLIQFQNNGVVDDSQLPKDRFSAERLKGVDSTLKIQPAKLEDSAVYLCASTEIHSQYFGPGTRLTVT.

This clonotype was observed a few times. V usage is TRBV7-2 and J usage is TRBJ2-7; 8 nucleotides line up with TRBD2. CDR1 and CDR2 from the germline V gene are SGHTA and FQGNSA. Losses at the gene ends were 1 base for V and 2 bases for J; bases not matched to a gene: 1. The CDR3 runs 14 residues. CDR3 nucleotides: TGTGCCAGCAGCTTAGGCGGGGGGACCTACGAGCAGTACTTC. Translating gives CASSLGGGTYEQYF. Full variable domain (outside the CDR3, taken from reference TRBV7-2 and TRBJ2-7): GAGVSQSPSNKVTEKGKDVELRCDPISGHTALYWYRQSLGQGLEFLIYFQGNSAPDKSGLPSDRFSAERTGGSVSTLTIQRTQQEDSAVYLCASSLGGGTYEQYFGPGTRLTVT.

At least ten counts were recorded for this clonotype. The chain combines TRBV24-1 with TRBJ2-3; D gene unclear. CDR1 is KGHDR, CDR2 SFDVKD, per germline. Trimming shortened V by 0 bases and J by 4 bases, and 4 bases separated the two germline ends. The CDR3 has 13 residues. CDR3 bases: TGTGCCACCAGTGATTTGAGGGCAGATACGCAGTATTTT. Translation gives CATSDLRADTQYF.

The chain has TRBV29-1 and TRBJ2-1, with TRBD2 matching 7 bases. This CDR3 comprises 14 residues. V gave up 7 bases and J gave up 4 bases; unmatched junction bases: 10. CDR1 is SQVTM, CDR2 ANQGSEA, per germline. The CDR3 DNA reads TGCAGCGCCCTAGCTCGCGGGGGATACAATGAGCAGTTCTTC. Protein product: CSALARGGYNEQFF.

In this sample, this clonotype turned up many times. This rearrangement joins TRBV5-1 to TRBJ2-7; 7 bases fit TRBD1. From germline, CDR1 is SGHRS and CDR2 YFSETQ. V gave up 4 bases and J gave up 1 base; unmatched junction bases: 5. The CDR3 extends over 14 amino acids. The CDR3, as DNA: TGCGCCAGCAGCCCGGGGACAGCTTCCTACGAGCAGTACTTC. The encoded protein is CASSPGTASYEQYF.

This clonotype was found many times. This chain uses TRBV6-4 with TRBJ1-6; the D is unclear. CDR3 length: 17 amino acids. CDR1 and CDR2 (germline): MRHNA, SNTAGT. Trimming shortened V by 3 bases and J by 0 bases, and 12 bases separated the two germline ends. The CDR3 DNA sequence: TGTGCCAGCAGTGAAAGGACTATGAGCTCCTATAATTCACCCCTCCACTTT. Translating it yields CASSERTMSSYNSPLHF.

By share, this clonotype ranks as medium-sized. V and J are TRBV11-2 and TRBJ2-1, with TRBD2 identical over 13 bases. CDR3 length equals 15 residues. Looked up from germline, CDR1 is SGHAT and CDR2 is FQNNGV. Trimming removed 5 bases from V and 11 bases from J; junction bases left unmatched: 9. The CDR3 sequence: CASSPGLAGPYKQFF. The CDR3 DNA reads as TGTGCCAGCAGCCCGGGACTAGCGGGGCCGTATAAGCAGTTCTTC.

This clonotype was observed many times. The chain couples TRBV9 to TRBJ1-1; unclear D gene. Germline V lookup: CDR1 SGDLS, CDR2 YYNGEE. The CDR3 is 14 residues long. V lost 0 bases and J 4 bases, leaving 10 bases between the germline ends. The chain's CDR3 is CASSVAGRSTEAFF. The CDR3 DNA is TGTGCCAGCAGCGTAGCTGGTAGGAGCACTGAAGCTTTCTTT.

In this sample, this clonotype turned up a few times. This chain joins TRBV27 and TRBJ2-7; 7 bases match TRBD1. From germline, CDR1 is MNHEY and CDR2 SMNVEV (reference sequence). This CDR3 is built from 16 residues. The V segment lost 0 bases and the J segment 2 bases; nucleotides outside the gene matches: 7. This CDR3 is CASSLSAGTVAYEQYF. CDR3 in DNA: TGTGCCAGCAGTTTATCTGCCGGGACAGTAGCCTACGAGCAGTACTTC.

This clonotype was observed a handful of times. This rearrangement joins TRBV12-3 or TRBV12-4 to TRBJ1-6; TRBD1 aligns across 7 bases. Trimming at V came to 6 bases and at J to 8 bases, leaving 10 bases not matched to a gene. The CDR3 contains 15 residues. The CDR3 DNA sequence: TGTGCCAGCAGGGAGCGACAGGGAATAGATTCACCCCTCCACTTT. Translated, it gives CASRERQGIDSPLHF.

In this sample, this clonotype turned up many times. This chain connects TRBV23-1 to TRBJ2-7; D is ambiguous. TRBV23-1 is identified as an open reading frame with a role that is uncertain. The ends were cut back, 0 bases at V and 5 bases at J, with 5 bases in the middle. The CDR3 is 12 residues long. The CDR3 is CASSQSVHEQYF. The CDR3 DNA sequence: TGCGCCAGCAGTCAATCTGTCCACGAGCAGTACTTC.

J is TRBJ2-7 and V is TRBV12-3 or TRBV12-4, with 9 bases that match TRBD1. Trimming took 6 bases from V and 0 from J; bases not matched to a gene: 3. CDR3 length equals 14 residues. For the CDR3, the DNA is TGTGCCAGCAGCGGGACAGGGCTCTCCTACGAGCAGTACTTC. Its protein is CASSGTGLSYEQYF.

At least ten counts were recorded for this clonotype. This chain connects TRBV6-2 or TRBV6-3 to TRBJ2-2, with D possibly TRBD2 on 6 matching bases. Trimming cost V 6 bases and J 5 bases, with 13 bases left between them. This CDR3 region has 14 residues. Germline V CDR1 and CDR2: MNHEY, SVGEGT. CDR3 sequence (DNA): TGTGCCAGCAGCCACGGGAGCCAAACCGGGGAGCTGTTTTTT. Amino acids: CASSHGSQTGELFF.

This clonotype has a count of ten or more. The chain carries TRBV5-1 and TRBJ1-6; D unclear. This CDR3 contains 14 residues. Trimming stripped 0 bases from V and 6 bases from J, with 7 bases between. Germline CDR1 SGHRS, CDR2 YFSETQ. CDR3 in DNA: TGCGCCAGCAGCTTGGGAGGGTTTAATTCACCCCTCCACTTT. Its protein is CASSLGGFNSPLHF. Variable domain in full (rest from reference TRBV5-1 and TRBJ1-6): KAGVTQTPRYLIKTRGQQVTLSCSPISGHRSVSWYQQTPGQGLQFLFEYFSETQRNKGNFPGRFSGRQFSNSRSEMNVSTLELGDSALYLCASSLGGFNSPLHFGNGTRLTVT.

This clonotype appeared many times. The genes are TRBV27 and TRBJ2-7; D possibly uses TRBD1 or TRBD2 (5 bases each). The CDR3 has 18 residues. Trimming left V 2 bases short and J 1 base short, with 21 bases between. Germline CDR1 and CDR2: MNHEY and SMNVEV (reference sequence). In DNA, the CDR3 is TGTGCCAGCAGTTTAAGGGCTTGGGGGACGGACGGATCCTACGAGCAGTACTTC. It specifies CASSLRAWGTDGSYEQYF.